A single sample is the source of the 25 T cell receptor beta chains below, sequenced in a study of beta chain features in type 1 diabetes. Notes on the study in general: All four CD4+ subsets of Type 1 diabetes patients contained TCRB CDR3s that were moderately but significantly shorter.

What these receptors recognize is not known. Of the isolated RNA, all was reverse transcribed, and so the sequenced material was expressed TCRB transcripts. The assay was immunoSEQ multiplex PCR, and TCRdb's table has in-frame clones only and misses some. The sample holds 250,000 or so clones; approximately 15% are singletons and the top ten take just under 0.02%. The sample taken for sequencing was naive CD4+ T cells from blood. These receptors were obtained from a man younger than 45 with type 1 diabetes.

This clone showed up just a few times. The chain is built from TRBV7-9 and TRBJ2-1; D unresolved. The CDR3 covers 13 residues. V was pared by 0 bases and J by 4 bases, with 4 bases between. The germline V gene has CDR1 SEHNR and CDR2 FQNEAQ (reference sequence). CDR3 coding DNA: TGTGCCAGCAGCTTAGCGGAGTACAATGAGCAGTTCTTC. It yields the protein CASSLAEYNEQFF.

The chain recombines TRBV12-5 with TRBJ2-3; 9 nucleotides line up with TRBD2. After removal of 7 bases from V and 2 bases from J, the junction contained 7 bases not matched to a gene. The CDR3 extends over 15 amino acids. Germline lookup yields CDR1 LGHNT and CDR2 FRNRAP. DNA of the CDR3: TGTGCTAGTGCCATGAGACTAGCGGACACAGATACGCAGTATTTT. Protein: CASAMRLADTDTQYF.

V gene TRBV5-1 combines with J gene TRBJ2-2, with TRBD1 matching 9 bases. Unmatched junction bases numbered 3, after V lost 3 bases and J lost 0 bases. Germline-derived CDR1 and CDR2 are SGHRS and YFSETQ. This CDR3 contains 16 residues. The CDR3: CASSWDRATNTGELFF. The CDR3 DNA follows: TGCGCCAGCAGCTGGGACAGGGCGACGAACACCGGGGAGCTGTTTTTT. Supplemented by reference TRBV5-1 and TRBJ2-2, the full variable domain reads KAGVTQTPRYLIKTRGQQVTLSCSPISGHRSVSWYQQTPGQGLQFLFEYFSETQRNKGNFPGRFSGRQFSNSRSEMNVSTLELGDSALYLCASSWDRATNTGELFFGEGSRLTVL.

There are a few counts of this clone. CDR3 DNA sequence: TGTGCCAGCAGCTTAGTAGCCCACGAGCAGTACTTC. This sequence encodes CASSLVAHEQYF. The gene calls are TRBV11-2 and TRBJ2-7; D uncertain. Germline V gene data show CDR1 as SGHAT and CDR2 as FQNNGV. The V gene lost 1 base and the J gene lost 5 bases, with 6 bases spanning the gap. The CDR3 is 12 residues long.

This clone was detected only a few times. CDR3 nucleotides: TGTGCCAGCAGCGTAGGGGGACTAGCGGCGGGAGAGACCCAGTACTTC. Protein: CASSVGGLAAGETQYF. The chain is built from TRBV9 and TRBJ2-5; 11 bases are shared with TRBD2. Germline V gene data show CDR1 as SGDLS and CDR2 as YYNGEE. This CDR3 has 16 residues. Trimming took 0 bases from V and 4 from J; bases not matched to a gene: 5.

This clone has only a few counts. V gene TRBV23-1 combines with J gene TRBJ1-2; 7 positions agree with TRBD1. TRBV23-1 is treated as an ORF (open reading frame) with a function not yet certain. The CDR3 loop spans 15 amino acids. Trimming removed 2 bases from V and 8 bases from J; junction bases left unmatched: 11. The CDR3 reads CASSQGWTGAGGYTF. The CDR3 DNA follows: TGCGCCAGCAGTCAAGGGTGGACAGGTGCTGGGGGCTACACCTTC.

The chain uses TRBV30 and TRBJ1-3; D is ambiguous. This CDR3 comprises 13 residues. Trimming removed 1 base from V and 0 bases from J, with 4 bases in between. Germline CDR1 and CDR2: GTSNPN and SVGIG (reference sequence). Here the CDR3 DNA reads TGTGCCTGGAGTGCTATCTCTGGAAACACCATATATTTT. It yields the protein CAWSAISGNTIYF.

CDR3 DNA: TGTGCCAGCAGCTTGTCGGCTAGCGGCACAGATACGCAGTATTTT. It encodes CASSLSASGTDTQYF. This chain uses TRBV5-4 with TRBJ2-3; D might be TRBD2 (6 bases). The CDR3 has 15 residues. V was pared by 1 base and J by 1 base, with 10 bases between. Germline V gives CDR1 SGHNT, CDR2 YYREEE (reference sequence).

V and J are TRBV28 and TRBJ2-7; the D is unclear. From germline, CDR1 is MDHEN and CDR2 SYDVKM. V dropped 5 bases and J dropped 5 bases, with 13 bases sitting between them. The CDR3 is 13 residues long. The CDR3 DNA reads TGTGCCAGCAGTACCCTGCTACCCCACGAGCAGTACTTC. Amino acid sequence: CASSTLLPHEQYF. The full variable domain, completed using reference TRBV28 and TRBJ2-7, is DVKVTQSSRYLVKRTGEKVFLECVQDMDHENMFWYRQDPGLGLRLIYFSYDVKMKEKGDIPEGYSVSREKKERFSLILESASTNQTSMYLCASSTLLPHEQYFGPGTRLTVT.

This clone showed up just once. The chain links TRBV29-1 to TRBJ2-5; TRBD2 agrees at 9 bases. The DNA end lines up better with TRBJ2-7; the J call may be wrong. From germline, CDR1 is SQVTM and CDR2 ANQGSEA. This CDR3 spans 14 amino acids. CDR3 amino acids: CSVEVGLAGYEQYF. CDR3 in DNA: TGCAGCGTTGAAGTAGGGCTAGCGGGGTACGAGCAGTACTTC.

This clone came up a few times. The gene calls are TRBV7-8 and TRBJ1-1, with D possibly TRBD1 on 6 matching bases. V was pared by 4 bases and J by 2 bases, with 11 bases between. Germline V gives CDR1 SGHVS, CDR2 FQNEAQ. CDR3 size: 14 residues. CDR3 bases: TGTGCCAGCAGCTCCAGGGGCGCTAACACTGAAGCTTTCTTT. Amino acids: CASSSRGANTEAFF.

This clone was recorded a few times. The chain uses TRBV7-2 and TRBJ2-1, with D possibly being TRBD2 (6 bases). CDR1 and CDR2 from the germline V gene are SGHTA and FQGNSA. The germline V and J ends were trimmed by 4 bases and 4 bases, with 14 bases remaining between them. This CDR3 is built from 15 residues. The CDR3 loop reads CASSYEIGGYNEQFF. The CDR3 nucleotides are TGTGCCAGCAGCTACGAAATTGGGGGGTACAATGAGCAGTTCTTC. Variable domain in full (rest from reference TRBV7-2 and TRBJ2-1): GAGVSQSPSNKVTEKGKDVELRCDPISGHTALYWYRQSLGQGLEFLIYFQGNSAPDKSGLPSDRFSAERTGGSVSTLTIQRTQQEDSAVYLCASSYEIGGYNEQFFGPGTRLTVL.

This clone has just a few counts. The genes are TRBV7-2 and TRBJ2-1; D gene unclear. Trimming stripped 7 bases from V and 0 bases from J, with 10 bases between. Germline V gene sequence: CDR1 SGHTA, CDR2 FQGNSA. This CDR3 is 14 amino acids long. CDR3: CASTVTSSYNEQFF. The CDR3 DNA follows: TGTGCCAGCACCGTAACAAGCTCCTACAATGAGCAGTTCTTC. The whole variable domain, filled in from reference TRBV7-2 and TRBJ2-1, reads GAGVSQSPSNKVTEKGKDVELRCDPISGHTALYWYRQSLGQGLEFLIYFQGNSAPDKSGLPSDRFSAERTGGSVSTLTIQRTQQEDSAVYLCASTVTSSYNEQFFGPGTRLTVL.

This clone was observed a handful of times. The chain uses TRBV2 and TRBJ2-1; 9 bases align to TRBD1. CDR1 and CDR2 from the germline V gene are SNHLY and FYNNEI. CDR3 length: 13 amino acids. Germline trimming cut 5 bases from V and 7 bases from J; bases unmatched to any gene: 3. DNA of the CDR3: TGTGCCAGCAGTCCGACAGGGGGGAATGAGCAGTTCTTC. Its protein product is CASSPTGGNEQFF.

This sequence joins TRBV5-1 and TRBJ1-1, with 8 bases matching TRBD1. Germline V gene data show CDR1 as SGHRS and CDR2 as YFSETQ. Trimming took 7 bases from V and 2 from J; bases not matched to a gene: 7. This CDR3 comprises 14 residues. The chain's CDR3 is CASSLTGDNTEAFF. The DNA of the CDR3 is TGCGCCAGCTCCCTGACAGGGGATAACACTGAAGCTTTCTTT.

This clone was seen a handful of times. This chain uses TRBV6-1 with TRBJ2-3; 9 bases fit TRBD2. The germline V gene encodes CDR1 MNHNS and CDR2 SASEGT. J gave up 4 bases and V 7 bases, and 9 bases lay outside the gene matches. CDR3 size: 15 residues. The CDR3 DNA follows: TGTGCCAGCACGAAGGGTAGCGGGGGACCAGATACGCAGTATTTT. This gives the protein CASTKGSGGPDTQYF.

CDR3 nucleotide sequence: TGCGCCAGCAGCTTGGGGACAGGGGGCATCGGGGAGCTGTTTTTT. Translated, it gives CASSLGTGGIGELFF. The chain is built from TRBV5-1 and TRBJ2-2, with 11 bases matching TRBD1. Per the germline V gene, CDR1 is SGHRS and CDR2 is YFSETQ. V lost 0 bases and J lost 7; bases outside the gene matches: 2. This CDR3 region has 15 residues.

J is TRBJ1-5 and V is TRBV9, with D unresolved. Germline lookup yields CDR1 SGDLS and CDR2 YYNGEE. This CDR3 comprises 14 residues. The ends were cut back, 0 bases at V and 9 bases at J, with 13 bases in the middle. The CDR3: CASSVEGTTRPQHF. For the CDR3, the DNA is TGTGCCAGCAGCGTAGAGGGCACGACTAGGCCCCAGCATTTT.

This clone was seen more than once but under ten times. The chain has TRBV30 and TRBJ1-5, with 7 bases fitting TRBD1. This CDR3 has 13 amino acids. The germline CDR1 and CDR2 sequences are GTSNPN and SVGIG (reference sequence). Trimming cost V 1 base and J 6 bases; bases outside gene matches: 3. The CDR3 bases are TGTGCCTGGAGTGGACAGGGAAGTCAGCCCCAGCATTTT. Translation gives CAWSGQGSQPQHF.

The chain couples TRBV2 to TRBJ1-2, with 11 bases identical to TRBD1. In germline, CDR1 is SNHLY, CDR2 FYNNEI. CDR3 length: 15 residues. V dropped 4 bases and J dropped 3; count of bases not matched to a gene: 4. The DNA for the CDR3 is TGTGCCAGCAGTGTTGGGACAGGGGGATACTATGGCTACACCTTC. Protein sequence: CASSVGTGGYYGYTF.

This clone was detected a few times. V gene TRBV5-1 combines with J gene TRBJ2-7; TRBD2 might be the D (5 bases). There are 12 residues in the CDR3. Trimming cost V 5 bases and J 6 bases, with 12 bases left between them. The germline V gene has CDR1 SGHRS and CDR2 YFSETQ. The CDR3 region is CASRVPAGEQYF. The CDR3 nucleotides read TGCGCCAGCAGGGTCCCGGCGGGCGAGCAGTACTTC.

This clone was seen only a few times. The genes are TRBV30 and TRBJ1-1; D perhaps matches TRBD1 (5 bases). The CDR3 spans 17 residues. V lost 3 bases and J lost 4, with 24 bases in between. Germline CDR1 and CDR2: GTSNPN and SVGIG (reference sequence). Here the CDR3 reads CAWRSGREGTRGTEAFF. The DNA for the CDR3 is TGTGCCTGGAGGTCGGGCAGGGAGGGGACGCGCGGCACTGAAGCTTTCTTT.

The V gene is TRBV12-5, the J gene TRBJ2-1; 8 bases are a match to TRBD2. Germline V gene sequence: CDR1 LGHNT, CDR2 FRNRAP. CDR3 length equals 14 residues. The junction had 3 bases not matched to a gene; V was cut back by 1 base and J by 7 bases. This chain's CDR3 is CASGLAGGGNEQFF. CDR3 nucleotides: TGTGCTAGTGGTTTGGCGGGAGGGGGTAATGAGCAGTTCTTC.

This clone was observed a few times. CDR3 nucleotides: TGTGCCTGGATACGGGGTCACACAGATACGCAGTATTTT. This codes for CAWIRGHTDTQYF. This sequence joins TRBV30 and TRBJ2-3; TRBD2 might be the D (5 bases). V was shortened by 4 bases and J by 2 bases, with 10 bases between the two germline ends. CDR1 GTSNPN and CDR2 SVGIG come from the germline V gene (reference sequence). This CDR3 comprises 13 residues.

The rearrangement uses TRBV5-1 and TRBJ2-3; TRBD1 aligns across 8 bases. Germline V gives CDR1 SGHRS, CDR2 YFSETQ. The CDR3 sequence is 17 residues long. V lost 4 bases, J lost 0 bases, and 10 bases stayed unmatched. The CDR3 sequence is CASSPGGQGSSTDTQYF. The CDR3, as DNA: TGCGCCAGCAGCCCTGGTGGACAGGGCTCTAGCACAGATACGCAGTATTTT.